The next 9 T cell receptor beta chains were all read from a single sample in a study of cytomegalovirus exposure and HLA in healthy donors. 60 Vbeta and 13 Jbeta primers were used in PCR. The protocol was immunoSEQ multiplex PCR, while the TCRdb copy is restricted to in-frame clones and leaves out a portion. The sample yields more than 95,000 clones, 80% to 85% seen once. Sequenced sample: PBMCs. The receptors were sampled from a young woman in good health and CMV-seronegative.

The chain carries TRBV5-1 and TRBJ2-5, with 7 positions matching TRBD2. The CDR3 loop spans 13 amino acids. The V and J ends lost 6 bases and 5 bases, in that order; junction bases with no gene match: 7. CDR1 is SGHRS and CDR2 is YFSETQ in the germline V gene. CDR3 residues: CASMGGIGETQYF. The CDR3 bases are TGCGCCAGCATGGGGGGGATCGGGGAGACCCAGTACTTC.

This rearrangement joins TRBV6-5 to TRBJ2-7, with 10 nucleotides matching TRBD2. CDR1 is MNHEY, CDR2 SVGAGI, per germline. The CDR3 loop spans 14 amino acids. V lost 2 bases, J lost 5 bases, and 3 bases stayed unmatched. The CDR3 spells CASSYEREGHEQYF. CDR3 DNA: TGTGCCAGCAGTTACGAGCGGGAGGGCCACGAGCAGTACTTC.

V gene TRBV4-1 combines with J gene TRBJ2-5, with TRBD1 matching over 7 bases. Germline assignment: CDR1 MGHRA and CDR2 YSYEKL. The CDR3 totals 17 residues. J gave up 2 bases and V 0 bases, and 9 bases lay outside the gene matches. CDR3 bases: TGCGCCAGCAGCCAAGAAAACCCGGGACAGTATCAAGAGACCCAGTACTTC. Residues: CASSQENPGQYQETQYF.

This clone occurred a few times. The chain uses TRBV29-1 and TRBJ2-1, with D tentatively TRBD2 (6 bases). The CDR3 is made up of 14 amino acids. Germline values: CDR1 SQVTM, CDR2 ANQGSEA. V was cut by 4 bases and J by 9 bases, with 19 bases left in between. Here the CDR3 reads CSVVGQRVKGEQFF. The CDR3 nucleotides are TGCAGCGTTGTAGGGCAGCGGGTCAAAGGTGAGCAGTTCTTC.

This clone was picked up a small number of times. The V gene is TRBV11-3, the J gene TRBJ2-7; D is ambiguous. This CDR3 spans 13 amino acids. The germline V gene encodes CDR1 SGHNT and CDR2 YENEEA. Trimming pared 0 bases from V and 0 bases from J, leaving 3 bases between. CDR3 residues: CASSLDGSYEQYF. CDR3 DNA sequence: TGTGCCAGCAGCTTAGACGGCTCCTACGAGCAGTACTTC.

V is TRBV7-9 and J is TRBJ2-7, with D tentatively TRBD1 (6 bases). There are 16 residues in the CDR3. Germline loops: CDR1 SEHNR, CDR2 FQNEAQ (reference sequence). The V and J ends lost 5 bases and 0 bases respectively, with 17 bases between them. CDR3 in DNA: TGTGCCAGCAGCCCCCTGGGGGCCGCAATCTCCTACGAGCAGTACTTC. Translation gives CASSPLGAAISYEQYF.

The chain joins TRBV28 to TRBJ1-5; 9 bases agree with TRBD1. The CDR3 loop spans 16 amino acids. Germline values: CDR1 MDHEN, CDR2 SYDVKM. With V trimmed by 2 bases and J by 4 bases, 6 bases remained unmatched. CDR3 DNA: TGTGCCAGCAGTTTAGGAACCGGGACAGGGAATCAGCCCCAGCATTTT. Protein: CASSLGTGTGNQPQHF. Complete variable domain (other parts from reference TRBV28 and TRBJ1-5): DVKVTQSSRYLVKRTGEKVFLECVQDMDHENMFWYRQDPGLGLRLIYFSYDVKMKEKGDIPEGYSVSREKKERFSLILESASTNQTSMYLCASSLGTGTGNQPQHFGDGTRLSIL.

The sample holds one count of this clone. The rearrangement links TRBV10-2 to TRBJ2-1; 13 bases match TRBD2. The J segment lost 5 bases and the V segment lost 6 bases, leaving 7 bases of the junction unmatched. CDR3 length: 16 residues. CDR1 is WSHSY, CDR2 SAAADI, per germline. This CDR3 reads CASRVGLAGPHNEQFF. The CDR3 DNA reads as TGCGCCAGCAGGGTGGGACTAGCGGGACCCCACAATGAGCAGTTCTTC.

The chain has TRBV7-8 and TRBJ1-1; 7 nucleotides match TRBD1. With 4 bases clipped from V and 6 bases from J, the junction kept 8 bases outside the gene matches. The CDR3 is 14 amino acids. The germline V gene has CDR1 SGHVS and CDR2 FQNEAQ. CDR3 in amino acids: CASSSTGPGAEAFF. The CDR3 region has the DNA TGTGCCAGCAGCTCGACAGGGCCCGGGGCTGAAGCTTTCTTT.